One sample yielded the 30 T cell receptor beta chains listed below, sequenced in a study of cytomegalovirus exposure and HLA in healthy donors. 60 Vbeta and 13 Jbeta primers were used in PCR. The repertoire was sequenced with immunoSEQ multiplex PCR; TCRdb's copy has only in-frame clones and lacks some. The sample lists roughly 200,000 clones; roughly 85% were seen once. The sequenced sample consisted of PBMCs. The receptors shown here come from a woman aged 25 to 39 in good health and CMV-seropositive.

The chain couples TRBV11-2 to TRBJ2-5; the match to TRBD1 covers 7 bases. The V segment lost 3 bases and the J segment 0 bases; nucleotides outside the gene matches: 1. The CDR3 is 14 amino acids. Germline CDR1 and CDR2: SGHAT and FQNNGV. The CDR3 loop reads CASSLDRHQETQYF. The CDR3 nucleotides are TGTGCCAGCAGCTTGGACAGGCACCAAGAGACCCAGTACTTC.

CDR3 DNA sequence: TGTGCCTGGAGTGCGAATATATCTGGCGGAAAACTGTTTTTT. Encoded protein: CAWSANISGGKLFF. The chain joins TRBV30 to TRBJ1-4; D uncertain. Germline lookup yields CDR1 GTSNPN and CDR2 SVGIG (reference sequence). The V end lost 1 base, the J end lost 10 bases, and 16 bases lay between the germline ends. This CDR3 is 14 amino acids long.

The rearrangement joins TRBV4-2 to TRBJ2-1; D may be TRBD1 (5 bases). The CDR3 is 13 amino acids. Germline CDR1 reads LGHNA; CDR2 reads YNFKEQ. Between the trimmed V and J ends, which lost 0 bases and 9 bases, there was a span of 9 bases. In DNA, the CDR3 is TGTGCCAGCAGCCAAGAGGGTAGGGGTGAGCAGTTCTTC. The encoded protein is CASSQEGRGEQFF.

CDR3 sequence: CASSQGWTGGSNGYTF. The CDR3 bases are TGCGCCAGCAGCCAAGGGTGGACAGGGGGTTCTAATGGCTACACCTTC. This rearrangement joins TRBV4-3 to TRBJ1-2, with 10 bases lining up with TRBD1. Germline trimming cut 1 base from V and 6 bases from J; bases unmatched to any gene: 8. From germline, CDR1 is LGHNA and CDR2 YSLEER. The CDR3 runs to 16 residues.

The V gene is TRBV6-6, the J gene TRBJ2-5; weak D call: TRBD1 (5 bases). The CDR3 totals 13 residues. V lost 6 bases to trimming and J lost 1 base, with 9 bases between them. From germline, CDR1 is MNHNY and CDR2 SVGAGI (reference sequence). DNA for the CDR3: TGTGCCAGCAGCCGGACAAGCCAAGAGACCCAGTACTTC. This encodes CASSRTSQETQYF.

V usage is TRBV19 and J usage is TRBJ1-5, with D unresolved. The germline CDR1 and CDR2 sequences are LNHDA and SQIVND (reference sequence). The CDR3 length is 16 residues. Trimming took 5 bases from V and 7 from J, leaving 21 bases between them. The CDR3 sequence is CASSRIRTDSGQPQHF. In DNA, the CDR3 is TGTGCCAGTAGTCGTATCCGTACCGACTCGGGGCAGCCCCAGCATTTT.

This clone occurred a few times. The V call is TRBV25-1, the J call TRBJ2-7; D possibly corresponds to TRBD2 (6 bases). Trimming shortened V by 3 bases and J by 3 bases, and 12 bases separated the two germline ends. This CDR3 is built from 14 residues. Germline CDR1 and CDR2: MGHDK and SYGVNS. CDR3 bases: TGTGCCAGCAGTGATGCTAGCGCCCTCTACGAGCAGTACTTC. Its translation: CASSDASALYEQYF.

J is TRBJ1-1 and V is TRBV2, with D maybe TRBD1 (6 bases). V dropped 9 bases and J dropped 1 base, with 15 bases sitting between them. From germline, CDR1 is SNHLY and CDR2 FYNNEI. This CDR3 is built from 14 residues. CDR3 residues: CASAGAGENTEAFF. For the CDR3, the DNA is TGTGCCAGTGCGGGGGCGGGGGAGAACACTGAAGCTTTCTTT. Variable domain in full (rest from reference TRBV2 and TRBJ1-1): EPEVTQTPSHQVTQMGQEVILRCVPISNHLYFYWYRQILGQKVEFLVSFYNNEISEKSEIFDDQFSVERPDGSNFTLKIRSTKLEDSAMYFCASAGAGENTEAFFGQGTRLTVV.

V usage is TRBV6-5 and J usage is TRBJ2-1, with D perhaps matching TRBD1 (5 bases). V was clipped by 2 bases and J by 10 bases, with 9 bases between them. This CDR3 has 12 residues. CDR1 and CDR2 from the germline V gene are MNHEY and SVGAGI. The CDR3 DNA reads TGTGCCAGCAGTTACGGCTGGGGCGAGCAGTTCTTC. It specifies CASSYGWGEQFF.

This clone was recorded only once. The chain combines TRBV6-1 with TRBJ2-7, with 9 bases matching TRBD1. This CDR3 is built from 15 residues. Germline V CDR1 and CDR2: MNHNS, SASEGT. J was trimmed by 2 bases and V by 4 bases; bases with no gene match: 6. The chain's CDR3 is CASSGQQGATYEQYF. The CDR3 region has the DNA TGTGCCAGCAGTGGGCAACAGGGGGCCACCTACGAGCAGTACTTC.

This chain uses TRBV19 with TRBJ2-1, with 15 positions matching TRBD2. The V segment lost 4 bases and the J segment 7 bases; nucleotides outside the gene matches: 2. The germline V gene encodes CDR1 LNHDA and CDR2 SQIVND (reference sequence). The CDR3 covers 15 residues. The CDR3 DNA is TGTGCCAGTAGTAGAGGGACTAGCGGGGGGAATGAGCAGTTCTTC. Translating it yields CASSRGTSGGNEQFF.

V gene TRBV6-5 combines with J gene TRBJ1-2, with D uncertain. Germline lookup yields CDR1 MNHEY and CDR2 SVGAGI. Trimming removed 0 bases from V and 1 base from J, with 6 bases in between. The CDR3 loop spans 14 amino acids. CDR3 region: CASSYSASNYGYTF. CDR3 nucleotide sequence: TGTGCCAGCAGTTACTCGGCCAGTAACTATGGCTACACCTTC.

The chain couples TRBV7-2 to TRBJ2-2; D may be TRBD2 (6 bases). CDR1 and CDR2 (germline): SGHTA, FQGNSA. The germline V and J ends were trimmed by 8 bases and 7 bases, with 17 bases remaining between them. This CDR3 comprises 14 residues. The CDR3 protein is CASGPRERSGELFF. The CDR3 nucleotides read TGTGCCAGCGGACCTCGGGAGAGGAGCGGGGAGCTGTTTTTT.

The chain uses TRBV21-1 and TRBJ2-7; the D call in the table, TRBD2, was not verified against the DNA. TRBV21-1 is a pseudogene segment. This CDR3 contains 15 residues. Here the CDR3 reads CASSKARRGWYEQYF. CDR3 DNA: TGTGCCAGCAGCAAAGCTAGGAGGGGTTGGTACGAGCAGTACTTC.

The CDR3 sequence: CASSVGLASTDTQYF. The CDR3 coding sequence is TGTGCCAGCAGCGTAGGACTAGCGTCAACAGATACGCAGTATTTT. V usage is TRBV9 and J usage is TRBJ2-3; 8 bases fit TRBD2. This CDR3 has 15 amino acids. Germline lookup yields CDR1 SGDLS and CDR2 YYNGEE. Unmatched junction bases numbered 3, after V lost 0 bases and J lost 3 bases. Supplemented by reference TRBV9 and TRBJ2-3, the full variable domain reads DSGVTQTPKHLITATGQRVTLRCSPRSGDLSVYWYQQSLDQGLQFLIQYYNGEERAKGNILERFSAQQFPDLHSELNLSSLELGDSALYFCASSVGLASTDTQYFGPGTRLTVL.

Concerning this clone itself: It is unclear where the CDR3 begins or ends on the DNA, so no DNA is shown, and the CDR3 is as TCRdb lists it. The CDR3 spells CASSSLDKDDYEQYF. The rearrangement joins TRBV5-4 to TRBJ2-7; TRBD1, the D gene given by the table, was not confirmed from the DNA. The CDR3 totals 15 residues, both ends included. From germline, CDR1 is SGHNT and CDR2 YYREEE (reference sequence).

V usage is TRBV5-1 and J usage is TRBJ1-1, with a possible D match to TRBD1 (6 bases). The CDR3 contains 15 residues. Germline CDR1 and CDR2: SGHRS and YFSETQ. V was clipped by 3 bases and J by 6 bases, with 18 bases between them. DNA for the CDR3: TGCGCCAGCAGCTCCTCCCTGGGGGGGCGGGCTGAAGCTTTCTTT. Protein product: CASSSSLGGRAEAFF.

In its sample, this clone was seen once. The chain couples TRBV9 to TRBJ2-4; 8 bases are shared with TRBD1. This CDR3 spans 20 amino acids. Germline-derived CDR1 and CDR2 are SGDLS and YYNGEE. The V and J ends lost 8 bases and 0 bases, in that order; junction bases with no gene match: 22. This CDR3 reads CARETGTGRVRGLAKNIQYF. The CDR3 DNA reads TGTGCCAGAGAGACCGGGACAGGAAGGGTAAGGGGTCTAGCCAAAAACATTCAGTACTTC.

The chain joins TRBV18 to TRBJ1-2; 8 bases match TRBD1. With 3 bases clipped from V and 5 bases from J, the junction kept 11 bases outside the gene matches. The CDR3 loop spans 16 amino acids. Per the germline V gene, CDR1 is KGHSH and CDR2 is LQKENI. In DNA form, the CDR3 reads TGTGCCAGCTCACCTCGGGGCCAGGGGGCGCATTATGGCTACACCTTC. This codes for CASSPRGQGAHYGYTF.

The chain joins TRBV6-5 to TRBJ2-5; 8 bases align to TRBD1. J lost 5 bases, V lost 2 bases, and 4 bases had no gene match. The germline V gene encodes CDR1 MNHEY and CDR2 SVGAGI. The CDR3 consists of 14 residues. CDR3 loop: CASSYGTGVETQYF. For the CDR3, the DNA is TGTGCCAGCAGTTACGGGACAGGCGTGGAGACCCAGTACTTC.

This chain connects TRBV2 to TRBJ1-5; possibly TRBD1 for D (6 bases). CDR1 and CDR2 from the germline V gene are SNHLY and FYNNEI. With 7 bases removed from V and 3 bases from J, the gap between germline ends came to 10 bases. This CDR3 contains 13 residues. This chain's CDR3 is CASTGQPNQPQHF. In DNA form, the CDR3 reads TGTGCCAGCACTGGACAGCCCAATCAGCCCCAGCATTTT.

The CDR3 DNA sequence: TGTGCCAGCAGCGCACGGACAGGGGGCTATGGGGCCAACGTCCTGACTTTC. Protein product: CASSARTGGYGANVLTF. The V and J genes are TRBV11-3 and TRBJ2-6, with 11 bases lining up with TRBD1. The J segment lost 3 bases and the V segment lost 5 bases, leaving 6 bases of the junction unmatched. This CDR3 has 17 amino acids. The germline V gene encodes CDR1 SGHNT and CDR2 YENEEA.

The rearrangement joins TRBV18 to TRBJ2-7; maybe TRBD1 (6 bases). V was trimmed by 6 bases and J by 8 bases, leaving 20 bases between them. CDR1 is KGHSH, CDR2 LQKENI, per germline. This CDR3 is built from 14 residues. CDR3 nucleotides: TGTGCCAGCTCGGACGGACAGTCTTTTACGAAGCAGTACTTC. Its translation is CASSDGQSFTKQYF. The whole variable domain, filled in from reference TRBV18 and TRBJ2-7, reads NAGVMQNPRHLVRRRGQEARLRCSPMKGHSHVYWYRQLPEEGLKFMVYLQKENIIDESGMPKERFSAEFPKEGPSILRIQQVVRGDSAAYFCASSDGQSFTKQYFGPGTRLTVT.

The chain combines TRBV4-3 with TRBJ2-5, with 8 bases that match TRBD2. This CDR3 is built from 16 residues. Trimming at V came to 4 bases and at J to 1 base, leaving 8 bases not matched to a gene. Germline V gene sequence: CDR1 LGHNA, CDR2 YSLEER. CDR3 sequence: CASSRKAGAFQETQYF. The CDR3, as DNA: TGCGCCAGCAGCCGAAAAGCGGGGGCCTTCCAAGAGACCCAGTACTTC.

In this sample, this clone turned up once. The chain employs TRBV6-5 and TRBJ2-1; 9 bases line up with TRBD2. Germline-derived CDR1 and CDR2 are MNHEY and SVGAGI. The junction had 3 bases not matched to a gene; V was cut back by 2 bases and J by 4 bases. The CDR3 extends over 15 amino acids. The CDR3 here is CASSYQLAGYNEQFF. The CDR3, as DNA: TGTGCCAGCAGTTACCAACTAGCGGGTTACAATGAGCAGTTCTTC.

This chain uses TRBV27 with TRBJ1-2; 9 nucleotides align to TRBD1. There are 14 residues in the CDR3. Germline V gives CDR1 MNHEY, CDR2 SMNVEV (reference sequence). V dropped 5 bases and J dropped 7; count of bases not matched to a gene: 8. CDR3 residues: CASSPAGDRAGYTF. DNA of the CDR3: TGTGCCAGCAGTCCCGCCGGGGACAGGGCTGGCTACACCTTC.

The chain uses TRBV11-3 and TRBJ2-5; D might be TRBD1 (6 bases). V was clipped by 5 bases and J by 3 bases, with 16 bases between them. The CDR3 covers 15 residues. The germline V gene encodes CDR1 SGHNT and CDR2 YENEEA. CDR3 region: CASSAGTTREETQYF. The CDR3 DNA reads TGTGCCAGCAGCGCAGGGACAACGCGAGAAGAGACCCAGTACTTC.

V is TRBV5-4 and J is TRBJ2-7; TRBD2 is a possible D gene (6 bases). Germline V gene sequence: CDR1 SGHNT, CDR2 YYREEE (reference sequence). V lost 0 bases and J 4 bases, leaving 20 bases between the germline ends. The CDR3 is 17 amino acids. CDR3 bases: TGTGCCAGCAGCTTGGGGCGGGGCGCCATGAACGCGTACGAGCAGTACTTC. It specifies CASSLGRGAMNAYEQYF.

This chain uses TRBV5-1 with TRBJ1-6; possibly TRBD1 for D (5 bases). The CDR3 sequence is 13 residues long. Trimming took 2 bases from V and 9 from J, leaving 9 bases between them. CDR1 is SGHRS, CDR2 YFSETQ, per germline. CDR3 amino acids: CASSLAGRSPLHF. In nucleotides, the CDR3 is TGCGCCAGCAGCTTAGCAGGGCGTTCACCCCTCCACTTT.

V is TRBV19 and J is TRBJ1-5, with 8 bases that match TRBD1. V dropped 5 bases and J dropped 1; count of bases not matched to a gene: 7. The CDR3 is made up of 16 amino acids. CDR1 and CDR2 (germline): LNHDA, SQIVND (reference sequence). The CDR3 loop reads CASSLGQGLSNQPQHF. The CDR3 nucleotides are TGTGCCAGTAGTCTTGGACAGGGCCTCAGCAATCAGCCCCAGCATTTT.